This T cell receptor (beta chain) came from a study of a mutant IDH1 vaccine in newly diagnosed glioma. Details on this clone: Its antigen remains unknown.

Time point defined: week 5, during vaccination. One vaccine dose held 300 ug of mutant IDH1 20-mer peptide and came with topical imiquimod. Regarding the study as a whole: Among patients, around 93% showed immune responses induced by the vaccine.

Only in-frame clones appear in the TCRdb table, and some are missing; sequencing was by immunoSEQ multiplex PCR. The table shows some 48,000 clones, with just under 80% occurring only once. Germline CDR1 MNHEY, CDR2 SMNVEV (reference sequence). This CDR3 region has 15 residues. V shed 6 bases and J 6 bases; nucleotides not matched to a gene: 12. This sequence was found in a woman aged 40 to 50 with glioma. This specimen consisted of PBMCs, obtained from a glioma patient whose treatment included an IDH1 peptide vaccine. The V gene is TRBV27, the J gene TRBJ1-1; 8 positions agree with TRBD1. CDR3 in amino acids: CASRSPIRGLAEAFF. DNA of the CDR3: TGTGCCAGCAGATCGCCAATCAGGGGGCTGGCTGAAGCTTTCTTT.